The present entry profiles one T cell receptor (beta chain) with its context. These data come from a study of pediatric ulcerative colitis. Produced via immunoSEQ multiplex PCR; TCRdb's table is partial and in-frame only. The repertoire holds roughly 45,000 clones, with around 76% as singletons. Rectal tissue came from one to two pinch biopsies taken at colonoscopy. The sequenced sample consisted of gut tissue. The source of this sequence is a girl under 18 with moderate ulcerative colitis.

The chain's CDR3 is CAWSVTALSYEQYF. CDR3 DNA sequence: TGTGCCTGGAGCGTGACGGCCCTCTCCTACGAGCAGTACTTC. The chain couples TRBV30 to TRBJ2-7; no clear D. With 3 bases removed from V and 0 bases from J, the gap between germline ends came to 12 bases. CDR3 size: 14 residues. Germline CDR1 and CDR2: GTSNPN and SVGIG (reference sequence).